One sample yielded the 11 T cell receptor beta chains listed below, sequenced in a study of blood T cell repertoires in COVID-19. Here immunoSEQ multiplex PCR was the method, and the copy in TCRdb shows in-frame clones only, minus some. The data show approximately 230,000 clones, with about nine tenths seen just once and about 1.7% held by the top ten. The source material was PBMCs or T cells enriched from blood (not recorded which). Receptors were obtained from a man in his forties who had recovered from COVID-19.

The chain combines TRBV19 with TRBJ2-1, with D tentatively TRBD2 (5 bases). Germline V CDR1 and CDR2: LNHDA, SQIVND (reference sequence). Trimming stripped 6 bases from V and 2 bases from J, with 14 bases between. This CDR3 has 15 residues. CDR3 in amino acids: CASRVNGRAYNEQFF. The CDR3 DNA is TGTGCCAGTAGAGTGAACGGGCGGGCCTACAATGAGCAGTTCTTC.

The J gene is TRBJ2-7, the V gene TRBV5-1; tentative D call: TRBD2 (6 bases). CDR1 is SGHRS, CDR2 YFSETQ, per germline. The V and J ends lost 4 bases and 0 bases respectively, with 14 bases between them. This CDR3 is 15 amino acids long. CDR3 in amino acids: CASSPRVAASYEQYF. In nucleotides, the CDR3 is TGCGCCAGCAGCCCTCGGGTAGCGGCCTCCTACGAGCAGTACTTC.

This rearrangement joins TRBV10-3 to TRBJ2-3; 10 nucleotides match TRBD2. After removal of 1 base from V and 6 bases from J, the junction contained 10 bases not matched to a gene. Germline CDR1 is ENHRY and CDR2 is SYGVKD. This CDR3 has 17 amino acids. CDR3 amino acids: CAISEYGGSGRSDTQYF. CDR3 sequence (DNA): TGTGCCATCAGTGAGTACGGAGGTAGCGGGAGGAGCGATACGCAGTATTTT.

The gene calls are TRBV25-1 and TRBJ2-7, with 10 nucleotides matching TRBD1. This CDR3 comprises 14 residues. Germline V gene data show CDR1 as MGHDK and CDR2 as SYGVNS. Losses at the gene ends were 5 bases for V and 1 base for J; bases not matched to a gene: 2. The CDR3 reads CASSRTGGSYEQYF. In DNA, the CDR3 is TGTGCCAGCAGTCGGACAGGGGGTTCCTACGAGCAGTACTTC.

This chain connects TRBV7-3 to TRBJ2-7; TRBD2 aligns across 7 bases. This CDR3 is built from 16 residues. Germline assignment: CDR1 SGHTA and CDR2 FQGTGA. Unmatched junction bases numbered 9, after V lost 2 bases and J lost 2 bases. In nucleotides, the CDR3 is TGTGCCAGCAGCTTACGGGGCGGGGGACTTCCCTACGAGCAGTACTTC. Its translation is CASSLRGGGLPYEQYF.

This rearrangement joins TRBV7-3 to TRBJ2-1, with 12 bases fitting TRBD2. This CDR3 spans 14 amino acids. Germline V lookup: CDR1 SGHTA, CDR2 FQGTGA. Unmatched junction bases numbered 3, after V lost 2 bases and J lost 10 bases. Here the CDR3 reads CASSLLAGGREQFF. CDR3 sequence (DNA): TGTGCCAGCAGCTTACTAGCGGGGGGGCGAGAGCAGTTCTTC.

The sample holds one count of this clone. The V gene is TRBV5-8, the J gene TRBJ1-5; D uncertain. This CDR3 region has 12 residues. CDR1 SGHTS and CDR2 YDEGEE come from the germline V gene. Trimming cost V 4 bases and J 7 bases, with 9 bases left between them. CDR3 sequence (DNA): TGTGCCAGCAGCCTTCTAGGACAGCCCCAGCATTTT. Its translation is CASSLLGQPQHF.

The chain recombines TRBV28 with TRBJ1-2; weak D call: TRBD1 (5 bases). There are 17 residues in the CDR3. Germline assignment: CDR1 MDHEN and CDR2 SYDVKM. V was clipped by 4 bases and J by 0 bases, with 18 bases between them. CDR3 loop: CASSSLLRQRANYGYTF. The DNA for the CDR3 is TGTGCCAGCAGTTCTCTCCTCCGACAGCGAGCTAACTATGGCTACACCTTC.

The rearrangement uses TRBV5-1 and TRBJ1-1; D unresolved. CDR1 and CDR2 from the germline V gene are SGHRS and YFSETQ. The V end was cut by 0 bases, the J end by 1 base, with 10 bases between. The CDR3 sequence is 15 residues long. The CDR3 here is CASSLALGRNTEAFF. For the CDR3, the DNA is TGCGCCAGCAGCTTGGCCCTAGGGAGGAACACTGAAGCTTTCTTT.

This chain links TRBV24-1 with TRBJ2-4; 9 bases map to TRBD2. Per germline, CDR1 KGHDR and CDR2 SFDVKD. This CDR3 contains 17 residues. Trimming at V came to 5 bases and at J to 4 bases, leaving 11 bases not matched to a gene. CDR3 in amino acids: CATSGGGRAQEKNIQYF. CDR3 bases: TGTGCCACCAGTGGCGGCGGGAGGGCCCAAGAGAAAAACATTCAGTACTTC.

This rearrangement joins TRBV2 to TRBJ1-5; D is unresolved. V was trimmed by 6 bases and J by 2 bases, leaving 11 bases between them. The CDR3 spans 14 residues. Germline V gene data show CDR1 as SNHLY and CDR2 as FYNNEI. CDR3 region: CASRIMIGNQPQHF. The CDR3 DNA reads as TGTGCCAGCAGGATTATGATAGGCAATCAGCCCCAGCATTTT. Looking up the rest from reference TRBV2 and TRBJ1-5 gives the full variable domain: EPEVTQTPSHQVTQMGQEVILRCVPISNHLYFYWYRQILGQKVEFLVSFYNNEISEKSEIFDDQFSVERPDGSNFTLKIRSTKLEDSAMYFCASRIMIGNQPQHFGDGTRLSIL.